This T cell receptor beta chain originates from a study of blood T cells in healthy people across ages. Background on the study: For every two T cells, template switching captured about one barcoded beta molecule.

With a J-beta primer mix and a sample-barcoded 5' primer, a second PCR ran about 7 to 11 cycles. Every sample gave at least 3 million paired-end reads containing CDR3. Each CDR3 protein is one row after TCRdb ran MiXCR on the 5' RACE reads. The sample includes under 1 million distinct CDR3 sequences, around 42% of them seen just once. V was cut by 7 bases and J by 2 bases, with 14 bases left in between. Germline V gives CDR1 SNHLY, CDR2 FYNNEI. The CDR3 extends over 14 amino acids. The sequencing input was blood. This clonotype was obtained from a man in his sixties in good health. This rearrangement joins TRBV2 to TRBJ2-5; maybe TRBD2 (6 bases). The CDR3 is CASTMGTFQETQYF. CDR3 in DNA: TGTGCCAGCACGATGGGGACTTTTCAAGAGACCCAGTACTTC.